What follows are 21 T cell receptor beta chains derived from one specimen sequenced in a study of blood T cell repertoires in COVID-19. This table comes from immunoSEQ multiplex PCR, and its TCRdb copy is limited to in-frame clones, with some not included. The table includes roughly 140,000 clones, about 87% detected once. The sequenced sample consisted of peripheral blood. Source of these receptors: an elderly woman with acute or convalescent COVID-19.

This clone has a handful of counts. DNA for the CDR3: TGCGCCAGCAGCCAAGCTAGCGGGGGGGTGGGTACGCAGTATTTT. Its translation is CASSQASGGVGTQYF. The chain joins TRBV4-3 to TRBJ2-3; 12 bases align to TRBD2. Trimming at V came to 1 base and at J to 8 bases, leaving 4 bases not matched to a gene. The CDR3 sequence is 15 residues long. Germline CDR1 reads LGHNA; CDR2 reads YSLEER.

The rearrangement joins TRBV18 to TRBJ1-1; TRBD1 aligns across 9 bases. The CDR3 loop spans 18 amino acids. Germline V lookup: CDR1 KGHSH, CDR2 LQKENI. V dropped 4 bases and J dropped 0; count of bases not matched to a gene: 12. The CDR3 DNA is TGTGCCAGCTCACTAAGAACCGGGACAGGGACGATGAACACTGAAGCTTTCTTT. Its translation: CASSLRTGTGTMNTEAFF.

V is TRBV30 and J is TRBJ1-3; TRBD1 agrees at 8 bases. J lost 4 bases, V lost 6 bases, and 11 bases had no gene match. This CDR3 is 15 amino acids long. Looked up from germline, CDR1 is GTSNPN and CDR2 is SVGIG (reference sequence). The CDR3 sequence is CACTPETGVGNTIYF. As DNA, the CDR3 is TGTGCCTGTACGCCGGAGACAGGGGTGGGAAACACCATATATTTT.

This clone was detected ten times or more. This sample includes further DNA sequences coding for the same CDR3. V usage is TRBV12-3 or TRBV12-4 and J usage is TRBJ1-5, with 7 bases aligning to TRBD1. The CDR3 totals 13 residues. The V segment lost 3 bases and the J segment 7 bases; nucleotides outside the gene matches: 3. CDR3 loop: CASSLRGQQPQHF. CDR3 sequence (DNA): TGTGCCAGCAGTTTGAGGGGGCAACAGCCCCAGCATTTT.

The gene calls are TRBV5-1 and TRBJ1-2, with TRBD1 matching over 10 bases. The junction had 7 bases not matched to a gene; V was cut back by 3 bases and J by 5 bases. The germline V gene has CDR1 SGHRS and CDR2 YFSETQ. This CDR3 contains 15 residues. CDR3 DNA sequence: TGCGCCAGCAGCTACGACAGGGGGCCGGGGTATGGCTACACCTTC. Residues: CASSYDRGPGYGYTF.

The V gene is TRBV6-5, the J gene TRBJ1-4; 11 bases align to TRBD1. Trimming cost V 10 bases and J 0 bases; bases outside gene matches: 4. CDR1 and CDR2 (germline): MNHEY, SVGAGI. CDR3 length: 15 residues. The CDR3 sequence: CATGQGAATNEKLFF. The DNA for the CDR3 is TGTGCCACAGGACAGGGGGCAGCAACTAATGAAAAACTGTTTTTT.

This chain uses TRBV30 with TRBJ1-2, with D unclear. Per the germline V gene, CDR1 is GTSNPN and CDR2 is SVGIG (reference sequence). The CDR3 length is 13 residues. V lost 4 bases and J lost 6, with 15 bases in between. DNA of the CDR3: TGTGCCTGGATCTCCTGGGCCGGAAATGGCTACACCTTC. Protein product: CAWISWAGNGYTF.

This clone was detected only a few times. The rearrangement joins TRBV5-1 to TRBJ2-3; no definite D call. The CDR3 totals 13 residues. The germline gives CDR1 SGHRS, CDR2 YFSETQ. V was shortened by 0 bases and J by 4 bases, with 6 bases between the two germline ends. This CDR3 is CASSLATSDTQYF. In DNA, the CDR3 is TGCGCCAGCAGCTTGGCCACTTCAGATACGCAGTATTTT.

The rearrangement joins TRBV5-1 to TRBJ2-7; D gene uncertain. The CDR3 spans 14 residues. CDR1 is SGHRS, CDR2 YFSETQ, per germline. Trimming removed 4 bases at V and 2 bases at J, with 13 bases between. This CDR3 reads CASSPGSETYEQYF. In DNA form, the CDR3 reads TGCGCCAGCAGCCCCGGGTCAGAGACCTACGAGCAGTACTTC.

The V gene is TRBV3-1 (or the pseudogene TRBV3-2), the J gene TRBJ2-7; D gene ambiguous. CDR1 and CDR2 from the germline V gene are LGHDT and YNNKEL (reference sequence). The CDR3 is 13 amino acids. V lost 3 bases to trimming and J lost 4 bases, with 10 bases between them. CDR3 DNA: TGTGCCAGCAGCCAGACTTCCGATTACGAGCAGTACTTC. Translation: CASSQTSDYEQYF.

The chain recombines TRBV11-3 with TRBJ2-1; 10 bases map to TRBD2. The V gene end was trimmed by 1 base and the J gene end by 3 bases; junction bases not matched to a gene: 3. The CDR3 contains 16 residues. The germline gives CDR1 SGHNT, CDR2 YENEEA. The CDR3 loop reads CASSLGTSGVYNEQFF. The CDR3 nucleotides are TGTGCCAGCAGCTTAGGTACTAGCGGGGTCTACAATGAGCAGTTCTTC.

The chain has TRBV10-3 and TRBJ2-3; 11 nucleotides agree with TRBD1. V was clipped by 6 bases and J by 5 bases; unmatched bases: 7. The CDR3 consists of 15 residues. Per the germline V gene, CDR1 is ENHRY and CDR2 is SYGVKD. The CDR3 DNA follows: TGTGCCATCAGGGGACAGGGGGTACGGGAAGATACGCAGTATTTT. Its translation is CAIRGQGVREDTQYF.

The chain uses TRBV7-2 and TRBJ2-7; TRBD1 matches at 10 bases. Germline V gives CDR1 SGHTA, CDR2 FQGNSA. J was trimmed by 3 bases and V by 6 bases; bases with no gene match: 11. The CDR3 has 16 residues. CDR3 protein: CASSPTPGQGSYEQYF. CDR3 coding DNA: TGTGCCAGCAGTCCTACCCCGGGACAGGGGAGCTACGAGCAGTACTTC.

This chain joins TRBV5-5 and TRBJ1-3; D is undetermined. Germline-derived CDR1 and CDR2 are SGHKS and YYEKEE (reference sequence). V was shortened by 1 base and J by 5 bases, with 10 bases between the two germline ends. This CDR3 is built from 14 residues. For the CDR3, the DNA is TGTGCCAGCAGCTTGCAGTACAGTAGAAACACCATATATTTT. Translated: CASSLQYSRNTIYF.

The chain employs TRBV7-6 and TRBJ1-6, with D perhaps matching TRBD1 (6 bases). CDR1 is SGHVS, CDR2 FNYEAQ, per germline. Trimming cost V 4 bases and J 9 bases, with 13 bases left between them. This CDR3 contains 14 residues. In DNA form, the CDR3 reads TGTGCCAGCAGCTCCGTGGACAGAGTTTCACCCCTCCACTTT. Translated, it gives CASSSVDRVSPLHF.

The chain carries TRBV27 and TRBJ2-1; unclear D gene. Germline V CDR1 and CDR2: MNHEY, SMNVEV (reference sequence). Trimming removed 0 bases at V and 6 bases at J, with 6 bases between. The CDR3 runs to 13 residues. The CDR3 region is CASSLSSRNEQFF. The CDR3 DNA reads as TGTGCCAGCAGTTTATCGTCCCGCAATGAGCAGTTCTTC.

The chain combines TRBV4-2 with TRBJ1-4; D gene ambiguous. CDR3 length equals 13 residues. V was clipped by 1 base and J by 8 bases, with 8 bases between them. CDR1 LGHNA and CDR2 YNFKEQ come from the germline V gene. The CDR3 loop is CASSQVLAEKLFF. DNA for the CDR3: TGTGCCAGCAGCCAAGTGTTGGCCGAAAAACTGTTTTTT.

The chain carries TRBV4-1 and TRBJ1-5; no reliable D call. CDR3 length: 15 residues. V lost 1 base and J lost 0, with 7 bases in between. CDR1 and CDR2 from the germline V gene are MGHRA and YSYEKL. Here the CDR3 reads CASSQVPNSNQPQHF. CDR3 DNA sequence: TGCGCCAGCAGCCAAGTTCCAAATAGCAATCAGCCCCAGCATTTT.

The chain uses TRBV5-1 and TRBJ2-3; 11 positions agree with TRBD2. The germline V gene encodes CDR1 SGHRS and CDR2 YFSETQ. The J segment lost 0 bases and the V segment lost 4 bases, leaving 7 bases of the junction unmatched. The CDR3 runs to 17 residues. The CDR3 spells CASSRQPSGGSTDTQYF. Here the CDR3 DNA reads TGCGCCAGCAGCCGCCAGCCTAGCGGGGGGAGCACAGATACGCAGTATTTT.

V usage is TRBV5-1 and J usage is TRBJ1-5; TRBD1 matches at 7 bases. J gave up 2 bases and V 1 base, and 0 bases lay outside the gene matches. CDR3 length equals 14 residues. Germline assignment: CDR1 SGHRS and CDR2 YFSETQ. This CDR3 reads CASSLTGGNQPQHF. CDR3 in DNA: TGCGCCAGCAGCTTGACAGGGGGCAATCAGCCCCAGCATTTT.

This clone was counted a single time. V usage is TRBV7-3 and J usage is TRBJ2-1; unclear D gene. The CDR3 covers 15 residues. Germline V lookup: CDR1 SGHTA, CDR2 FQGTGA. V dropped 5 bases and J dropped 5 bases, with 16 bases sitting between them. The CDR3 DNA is TGTGCCAGCAGCCCCCGCGGTCGGAACAACAATGAGCAGTTCTTC. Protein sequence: CASSPRGRNNNEQFF. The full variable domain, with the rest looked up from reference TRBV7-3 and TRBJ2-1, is GAGVSQTPSNKVTEKGKYVELRCDPISGHTALYWYRQSLGQGPEFLIYFQGTGAADDSGLPNDRFFAVRPEGSVSTLKIQRTERGDSAVYLCASSPRGRNNNEQFFGPGTRLTVL.